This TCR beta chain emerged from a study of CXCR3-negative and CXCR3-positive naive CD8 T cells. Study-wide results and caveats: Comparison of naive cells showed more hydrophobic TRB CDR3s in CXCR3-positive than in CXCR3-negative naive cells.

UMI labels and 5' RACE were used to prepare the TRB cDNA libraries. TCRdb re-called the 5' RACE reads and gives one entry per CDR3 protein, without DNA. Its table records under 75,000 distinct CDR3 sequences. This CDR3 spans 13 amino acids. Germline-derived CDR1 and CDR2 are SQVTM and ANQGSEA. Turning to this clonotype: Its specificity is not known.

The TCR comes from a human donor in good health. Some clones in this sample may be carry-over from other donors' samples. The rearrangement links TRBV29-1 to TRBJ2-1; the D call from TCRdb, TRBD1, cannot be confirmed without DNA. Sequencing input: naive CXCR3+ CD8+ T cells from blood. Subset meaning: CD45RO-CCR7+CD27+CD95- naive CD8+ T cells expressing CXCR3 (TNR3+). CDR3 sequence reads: CSVEDGRGGEQFF.